The 5 T cell receptor beta chains given below trace back to one sample, sequenced in a study of pediatric ulcerative colitis. The protocol was immunoSEQ multiplex PCR, while the TCRdb copy is restricted to in-frame clones and leaves out a portion. The sample has more than 35,000 clones, less than 80% seen once. Rectal tissue came from one to two pinch biopsies taken at colonoscopy. Sequenced input: gut tissue. The receptors stem from a boy younger than 18 with moderate ulcerative colitis.

The chain combines TRBV2 with TRBJ2-6; no definite D call. CDR1 and CDR2 (germline): SNHLY, FYNNEI. The length of the CDR3 is 15 residues. V was shortened by 4 bases and J by 0 bases, with 7 bases between the two germline ends. The CDR3 DNA sequence: TGTGCCAGCAGTGTCGGAGTCTCTGGGGCCAACGTCCTGACTTTC. This translates into CASSVGVSGANVLTF. The full variable domain, with the rest looked up from reference TRBV2 and TRBJ2-6, is EPEVTQTPSHQVTQMGQEVILRCVPISNHLYFYWYRQILGQKVEFLVSFYNNEISEKSEIFDDQFSVERPDGSNFTLKIRSTKLEDSAMYFCASSVGVSGANVLTFGAGSRLTVL.

The rearrangement joins TRBV7-9 to TRBJ1-3; 10 bases line up with TRBD1. This CDR3 has 16 residues. The germline gives CDR1 SEHNR, CDR2 FQNEAQ (reference sequence). V gave up 1 base and J gave up 2 bases; unmatched junction bases: 2. In DNA form, the CDR3 reads TGTGCCAGCAGCTTAGGACAGGGGGCGACTGGAAACACCATATATTTT. Protein sequence: CASSLGQGATGNTIYF.

The rearrangement uses TRBV10-3 and TRBJ2-2; 8 nucleotides match TRBD2. CDR1 is ENHRY, CDR2 SYGVKD, per germline. The CDR3 consists of 18 residues. V trimming: 3 bases; J trimming: 0 bases; junction bases outside the gene matches: 9. The DNA for the CDR3 is TGTGCCATCAGTGACCCGACTGGCGGGAGGTCGAACACCGGGGAGCTGTTTTTT. Translation gives CAISDPTGGRSNTGELFF.

J is TRBJ1-2 and V is TRBV6-5; the match to TRBD1 covers 10 bases. This CDR3 has 15 residues. Losses at the gene ends were 0 bases for V and 4 bases for J; bases not matched to a gene: 2. The germline V gene has CDR1 MNHEY and CDR2 SVGAGI. CDR3: CASSYSTGGSYGYTF. The CDR3 DNA is TGTGCCAGCAGTTACTCGACAGGGGGCTCCTATGGCTACACCTTC.

The rearrangement uses TRBV5-1 and TRBJ1-4; D uncertain. Germline V CDR1 and CDR2: SGHRS, YFSETQ. The CDR3 spans 14 residues. The V end was cut by 2 bases, the J end by 6 bases, with 11 bases between. This CDR3 reads CASSFEQTHEKLFF. DNA for the CDR3: TGCGCCAGCAGCTTTGAACAGACGCATGAAAAACTGTTTTTT.